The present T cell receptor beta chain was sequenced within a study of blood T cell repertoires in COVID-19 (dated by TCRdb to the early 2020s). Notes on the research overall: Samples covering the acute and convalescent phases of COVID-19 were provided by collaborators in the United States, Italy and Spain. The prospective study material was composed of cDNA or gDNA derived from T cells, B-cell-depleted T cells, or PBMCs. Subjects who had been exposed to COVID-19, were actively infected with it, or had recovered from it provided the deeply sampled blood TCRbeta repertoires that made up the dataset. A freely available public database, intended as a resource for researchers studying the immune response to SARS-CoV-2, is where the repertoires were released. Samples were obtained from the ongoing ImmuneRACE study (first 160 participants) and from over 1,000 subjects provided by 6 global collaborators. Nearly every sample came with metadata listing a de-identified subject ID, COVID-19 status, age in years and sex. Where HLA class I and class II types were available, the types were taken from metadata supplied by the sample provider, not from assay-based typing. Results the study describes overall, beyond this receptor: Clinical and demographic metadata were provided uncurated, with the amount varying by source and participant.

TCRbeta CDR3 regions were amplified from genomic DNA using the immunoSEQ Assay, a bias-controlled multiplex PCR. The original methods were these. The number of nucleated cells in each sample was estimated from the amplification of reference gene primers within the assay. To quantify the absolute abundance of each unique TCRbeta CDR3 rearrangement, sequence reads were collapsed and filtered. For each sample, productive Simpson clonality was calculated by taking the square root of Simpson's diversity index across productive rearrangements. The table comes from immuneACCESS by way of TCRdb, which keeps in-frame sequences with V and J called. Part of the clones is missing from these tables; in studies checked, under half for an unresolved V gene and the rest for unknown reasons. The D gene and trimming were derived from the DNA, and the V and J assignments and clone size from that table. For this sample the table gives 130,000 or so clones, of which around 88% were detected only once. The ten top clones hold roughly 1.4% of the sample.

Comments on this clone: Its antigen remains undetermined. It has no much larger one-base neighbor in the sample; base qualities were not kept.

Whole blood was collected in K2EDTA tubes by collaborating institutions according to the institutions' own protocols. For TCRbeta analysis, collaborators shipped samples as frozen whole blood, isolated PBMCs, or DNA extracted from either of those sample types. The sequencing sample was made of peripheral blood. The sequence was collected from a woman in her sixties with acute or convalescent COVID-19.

The CDR3 protein is CASSQAGTGSKAFF. In nucleotide form, the sequence is TGTGCCAGCAGCCAGGCCGGGACAGGGAGCAAAGCTTTCTTT. The sequence links TRBV3-1 (or the pseudogene TRBV3-2) to TRBJ1-1; TRBD1 aligns with 9 central bases. Trimming takes 3 bases off V and 9 bases off J; junction bases not matched to a gene: 8. Including cysteine and phenylalanine, the CDR3 has 14 amino acids. The retained sequence is limited to the CDR3, 42 bases, with the frame set at the first base. CDR1 is given as LGHDT and CDR2 as YNNKEL, both from the germline V gene (reference sequence).